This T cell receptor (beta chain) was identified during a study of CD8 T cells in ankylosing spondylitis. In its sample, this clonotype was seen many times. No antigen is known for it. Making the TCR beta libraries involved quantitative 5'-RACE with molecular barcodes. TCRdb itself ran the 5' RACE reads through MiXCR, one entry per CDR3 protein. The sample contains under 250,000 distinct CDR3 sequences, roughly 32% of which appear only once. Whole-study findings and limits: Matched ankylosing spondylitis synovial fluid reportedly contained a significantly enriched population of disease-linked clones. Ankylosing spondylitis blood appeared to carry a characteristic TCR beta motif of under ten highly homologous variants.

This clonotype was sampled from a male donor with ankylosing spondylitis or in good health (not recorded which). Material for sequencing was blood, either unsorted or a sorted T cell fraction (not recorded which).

In DNA form, the CDR3 reads TGCAGTGCTACTACAGGACCCGATACGGGAAGGACTGAAGCTTTCTTT. Its translation is CSATTGPDTGRTEAFF. The V gene is TRBV20-1, the J gene TRBJ1-1; D is possibly TRBD1 (5 bases). Germline CDR1 reads DFQATT; CDR2 reads SNEGSKA (reference sequence). This CDR3 region has 16 residues. V lost 4 bases and J 5 bases, leaving 23 bases between the germline ends.